This entry lists 11 T cell receptor beta chains sequenced from one sample in a study of blood T cell repertoires in COVID-19. The method was immunoSEQ multiplex PCR; TCRdb's version includes in-frame clones alone and lacks a portion of them. This sample has 290,000 or so clones; around 87% occur once, and the top ten carry 4% to 5.5%. The material sequenced was PBMCs or T cells enriched from blood (not recorded which). The receptors derive from a woman under 30 with acute COVID-19.

The chain has TRBV11-3 and TRBJ1-1; TRBD1 agrees at 8 bases. V lost 0 bases to trimming and J lost 5 bases; unmatched junction nucleotides: 8. There are 16 residues in the CDR3. CDR1 is SGHNT and CDR2 is YENEEA in the germline V gene. CDR3: CASSLDGQGAGTEAFF. As DNA, the CDR3 is TGTGCCAGCAGCTTAGATGGGCAGGGGGCTGGAACTGAAGCTTTCTTT.

The rearrangement joins TRBV5-1 to TRBJ1-1; 8 positions agree with TRBD1. Germline assignment: CDR1 SGHRS and CDR2 YFSETQ. V was pared by 4 bases and J by 6 bases, with 14 bases of the junction left unmatched. CDR3 length: 16 amino acids. The chain's CDR3 is CASSPVGQGIYPEAFF. The CDR3 coding sequence is TGCGCCAGCAGCCCCGTAGGACAGGGTATTTACCCTGAAGCTTTCTTT.

On this clone itself: The sample holds other DNA sequences that translate to the same CDR3. The genes are TRBV6-5 and TRBJ1-1, with D possibly matching TRBD1 (5 bases). Germline CDR1 and CDR2: MNHEY and SVGAGI. V was shortened by 0 bases and J by 1 base, with 6 bases between the two germline ends. The CDR3 is 14 amino acids. The CDR3 DNA reads TGTGCCAGCAGTTACTCGCAGGGGAACACTGAAGCTTTCTTT. Translated: CASSYSQGNTEAFF.

The chain recombines TRBV19 with TRBJ2-3; D is unclear. Germline V lookup: CDR1 LNHDA, CDR2 SQIVND (reference sequence). There are 16 residues in the CDR3. Trimming cost V 1 base and J 3 bases, with 14 bases left between them. The DNA of the CDR3 is TGTGCCAGTAGTATAGGCCGAGGTGTGGTAACAGATACGCAGTATTTT. It specifies CASSIGRGVVTDTQYF. The entire variable domain, with the rest obtained from reference TRBV19 and TRBJ2-3, is as follows: DGGITQSPKYLFRKEGQNVTLSCEQNLNHDAMYWYRQDPGQGLRLIYYSQIVNDFQKGDIAEGYSVSREKKESFPLTVTSAQKNPTAFYLCASSIGRGVVTDTQYFGPGTRLTVL.

This clone was seen a single time. The chain couples TRBV27 to TRBJ2-3, with 10 bases that match TRBD2. Germline values: CDR1 MNHEY, CDR2 SMNVEV (reference sequence). The CDR3 consists of 15 residues. The ends lost 7 bases at V and 7 bases at J; junction bases unmatched: 11. The CDR3 region has the DNA TGTGCCAGCAAGGCTAGCGGGAGTGGATTGCATACGCAGTATTTT. Amino acids: CASKASGSGLHTQYF.

The chain joins TRBV7-3 to TRBJ2-3; maybe TRBD1 (6 bases). The CDR3 covers 15 residues. Trimming removed 3 bases at V and 0 bases at J, with 10 bases between. Germline lookup yields CDR1 SGHTA and CDR2 FQGTGA. The DNA of the CDR3 is TGTGCCAGCAGCTTGACGGGACAAAGCACAGATACGCAGTATTTT. This gives the protein CASSLTGQSTDTQYF. Filled out from reference TRBV7-3 and TRBJ2-3, the complete variable domain reads GAGVSQTPSNKVTEKGKYVELRCDPISGHTALYWYRQSLGQGPEFLIYFQGTGAADDSGLPNDRFFAVRPEGSVSTLKIQRTERGDSAVYLCASSLTGQSTDTQYFGPGTRLTVL.

V and J are TRBV19 and TRBJ1-1; D perhaps matches TRBD1 (6 bases). Germline loops: CDR1 LNHDA, CDR2 SQIVND (reference sequence). Deletions cut 0 bases from V and 1 base from J, with 15 bases between. The CDR3 spans 17 residues. In DNA form, the CDR3 reads TGTGCCAGTAGTATAGAGGCACAGGGTTTGGGGAACACTGAAGCTTTCTTT. Translation: CASSIEAQGLGNTEAFF.

V usage is TRBV11-2 and J usage is TRBJ2-3, with TRBD1 identical over 8 bases. V trimming: 5 bases; J trimming: 2 bases; junction bases outside the gene matches: 6. The germline V gene encodes CDR1 SGHAT and CDR2 FQNNGV. This CDR3 spans 15 amino acids. The CDR3 reads CASSPGQGFTDTQYF. CDR3 in DNA: TGTGCCAGCAGCCCCGGACAGGGTTTCACAGATACGCAGTATTTT.

V usage is TRBV14 and J usage is TRBJ1-2, with 7 bases matching TRBD1. CDR3 size: 14 residues. Germline values: CDR1 SGHDN, CDR2 FVKESK. The V gene end was trimmed by 4 bases and the J gene end by 8 bases; junction bases not matched to a gene: 10. This CDR3 reads CASSRGGRGIGYTF. CDR3 DNA: TGTGCCAGCAGCCGAGGGGGCAGGGGGATCGGCTACACCTTC.

The chain links TRBV11-3 to TRBJ1-3; D perhaps matches TRBD1 (6 bases). Germline V CDR1 and CDR2: SGHNT, YENEEA. The CDR3 consists of 16 residues. With 5 bases removed from V and 4 bases from J, the gap between germline ends came to 18 bases. DNA of the CDR3: TGTGCCAGCAGCGCAGTCTTCCAGGGGCTCGGAAACACCATATATTTT. It translates to CASSAVFQGLGNTIYF. The complete variable domain, with remaining parts taken from reference TRBV11-3 and TRBJ1-3, reads EAGVVQSPRYKIIEKKQPVAFWCNPISGHNTLYWYLQNLGQGPELLIRYENEEAVDDSQLPKDRFSAERLKGVDSTLKIQPAELGDSAVYLCASSAVFQGLGNTIYFGEGSWLTVV.

This clone was seen only once. The chain recombines TRBV6-1 with TRBJ1-1; tentatively, D is TRBD1 (6 bases). This CDR3 is 15 amino acids long. Between the trimmed V and J ends, which lost 2 bases and 10 bases, there was a span of 20 bases. Looked up from germline, CDR1 is MNHNS and CDR2 is SASEGT. The CDR3 nucleotides are TGTGCCAGCAGTGAATACGTGGGGGCGGAGGCTCGAGCTTTCTTT. This gives the protein CASSEYVGAEARAFF.